Listed below are T cell receptor beta chains from one sample, sequenced in a study of T cells in Graves' hyperthyroidism and ophthalmopathy. TCRdb reprocessed the multiplex PCR reads with MiXCR, giving one entry per CDR3 protein. The table shows some 500,000 distinct CDR3 sequences, with roughly a quarter occurring only once. The sample was blood. These receptors all come from a woman aged 25 to 39 with Graves' ophthalmopathy. Each CDR3 is given with its conserved first and last residue.

j_call v_call cdr3_aa
TRBJ2-5 TRBV6-5 CASSYDLGLGTQYF
TRBJ1-5 TRBV6-2/TRBV6-3 CASRPTGGSNQPQHF
TRBJ2-5 TRBV7-2 CASSLTSDTETQYF
TRBJ1-1 TRBV19 CASSKTGIPEAFF
TRBJ2-7 TRBV7-8 CASSHTGTSGSWYEQYF
TRBJ2-7 TRBV19 CASSIDSRSYEQYF
TRBJ1-2 TRBV4-2 CASSQDRDGLGYTF
TRBJ1-2 TRBV12-3/TRBV12-4 CASSETKLRSGYTF
TRBJ2-5 TRBV14 CASSLGPFGTQYF
TRBJ1-1 TRBV6-2/TRBV6-3 CASRTRRITEAFF
TRBJ1-1 TRBV6-1 CASFQGNTEAFF
TRBJ2-5 TRBV6-5 CASSYTDREVTQYF
TRBJ1-2 TRBV12-3/TRBV12-4 CASGRGNSYGYTF
TRBJ1-1 TRBV27 CASSLLPQGGNTEAFF
TRBJ2-7 TRBV2 CASRPGSYEQYF
TRBJ1-2 TRBV12-3/TRBV12-4 CASSTAGANYGYTF
TRBJ1-3 TRBV6-1 CASFGQTRRNTIYF
TRBJ1-2 TRBV5-1 CASSLFLAGYTF
TRBJ1-5 TRBV27 CASSLRGDREGQPQHF
TRBJ1-2 TRBV20-1 CSARTTRDGYTF
TRBJ2-7 TRBV11-2 CASSSRDSPCEQYF
TRBJ2-7 TRBV11-2 CASSLDGQGAREQYF
TRBJ2-5 TRBV6-2/TRBV6-3 CASSYSMLGTGGQGETQYF
TRBJ2-5 TRBV27 CASRGANQETQYF
TRBJ2-2 TRBV6-2/TRBV6-3 CASTEDRVPTGELFF
TRBJ1-2 TRBV29-1 CSVAGFYGYTF
TRBJ2-4 TRBV5-5 CASSQRLAGAKNIQYF
TRBJ1-2 TRBV7-2 CASSLAQGDGYTF
TRBJ1-3 TRBV6-5 CASSYSTGTPQYF
TRBJ2-5 TRBV6-6 CASSLSLQGSQETQYF
TRBJ1-1 TRBV5-1 CASSFTGEGTEAFF
TRBJ1-1 TRBV20-1 CSASSVQEAFF
TRBJ2-2 TRBV11-2 CASSQRQVANTGELFF
TRBJ2-5 TRBV20-1 CSAREGGPEETQYF
TRBJ2-7 TRBV15 CATSTGLLYEQYF
TRBJ1-1 TRBV19 CASTKNTGQGNEAFF
TRBJ2-7 TRBV28 CASSLYEVDEQYF